The 30 T cell receptor beta chains below were found in one sample sequenced in a study of blood T cell repertoires in COVID-19. TCRdb's copy holds only in-frame clones and misses some; the assay was immunoSEQ multiplex PCR. The table includes some 150,000 clones, around 81% detected once. Sequenced material: peripheral blood. Every receptor here comes from a woman aged 60-75 years with active or convalescent COVID-19.

This clone was found once. The chain uses TRBV28 and TRBJ1-1; no firm D call. The ends were cut back, 8 bases at V and 5 bases at J, with 21 bases in the middle. This CDR3 contains 15 residues. CDR1 and CDR2 (germline): MDHEN, SYDVKM. CDR3 amino acids: CASVGREGKRTEAFF. The CDR3 DNA reads TGTGCCAGCGTAGGTAGGGAGGGAAAAAGGACTGAAGCTTTCTTT. The complete variable domain, with remaining parts taken from reference TRBV28 and TRBJ1-1, reads DVKVTQSSRYLVKRTGEKVFLECVQDMDHENMFWYRQDPGLGLRLIYFSYDVKMKEKGDIPEGYSVSREKKERFSLILESASTNQTSMYLCASVGREGKRTEAFFGQGTRLTVV.

The V gene is TRBV11-2, the J gene TRBJ2-5; 15 nucleotides match TRBD2. V gave up 5 bases and J gave up 5 bases; unmatched junction bases: 3. The germline CDR1 and CDR2 sequences are SGHAT and FQNNGV. CDR3 length: 15 residues. The CDR3 here is CASSPGLAGGETQYF. As DNA, the CDR3 is TGTGCCAGCAGCCCCGGACTAGCGGGAGGGGAGACCCAGTACTTC.

The V gene is TRBV6-5, the J gene TRBJ1-2; 8 positions match TRBD1. This CDR3 contains 13 residues. Germline V gives CDR1 MNHEY, CDR2 SVGAGI. Unmatched junction bases numbered 5, after V lost 4 bases and J lost 7 bases. CDR3 region: CASSSLTGAGYTF. In DNA, the CDR3 is TGTGCCAGCAGTTCCCTGACAGGGGCTGGCTACACCTTC.

The genes are TRBV27 and TRBJ1-5; TRBD1 aligns across 9 bases. V was pared by 1 base and J by 2 bases, with 3 bases of the junction left unmatched. CDR3 size: 16 residues. Looked up from germline, CDR1 is MNHEY and CDR2 is SMNVEV (reference sequence). The CDR3 sequence is CASSLWGQGGNQPQHF. CDR3 coding DNA: TGTGCCAGCAGTTTATGGGGACAGGGCGGCAATCAGCCCCAGCATTTT.

The V call is TRBV5-3, the J call TRBJ1-5, with a possible D match to TRBD1 (6 bases). TRBV5-3 has ORF status, its function being uncertain. The CDR3 has 17 residues. V dropped 4 bases and J dropped 3 bases, with 20 bases sitting between them. The CDR3 DNA follows: TGTGCCAGAAGCCCCCCTTACAGGGAAGGGTCCAATCAGCCCCAGCATTTT. It codes for CARSPPYREGSNQPQHF.

A single count supports this clone. V usage is TRBV27 and J usage is TRBJ2-2; D perhaps matches TRBD1 (7 bases). Germline-derived CDR1 and CDR2 are MNHEY and SMNVEV (reference sequence). This CDR3 is built from 16 residues. V lost 6 bases and J lost 2, with 16 bases in between. CDR3 in DNA: TGTGCCAGCAGAAGGGGCCAGGGGGGCAACACCGGGGAGCTGTTTTTT. It is translated as CASRRGQGGNTGELFF.

The gene calls are TRBV19 and TRBJ2-1; 7 nucleotides line up with TRBD2. Germline CDR1 is LNHDA and CDR2 is SQIVND (reference sequence). With V trimmed by 3 bases and J by 15 bases, 5 bases remained unmatched. The CDR3 is 11 amino acids. This chain's CDR3 is CASSMAGAMFF. The CDR3 bases are TGTGCCAGTAGTATGGCGGGAGCGATGTTCTTC.

This chain links TRBV19 with TRBJ1-1; D may be TRBD1 (6 bases). Germline V gene lookup returns CDR1 LNHDA and CDR2 SQIVND (reference sequence). V was cut by 10 bases and J by 2 bases, with 11 bases left in between. This CDR3 contains 12 residues. The CDR3 is CATLDSNTEAFF. The CDR3 DNA is TGTGCCACCCTGGACAGCAACACTGAAGCTTTCTTT.

Only a few counts were recorded for this clone. The rearrangement uses TRBV5-4 and TRBJ1-3; 8 bases are shared with TRBD1. Germline V gives CDR1 SGHNT, CDR2 YYREEE (reference sequence). The J segment lost 0 bases and the V segment lost 4 bases, leaving 6 bases of the junction unmatched. The CDR3 contains 16 residues. The CDR3 region is CASSAGGKYSGNTIYF. CDR3 sequence (DNA): TGTGCCAGCAGCGCAGGGGGCAAGTACTCTGGAAACACCATATATTTT.

This chain uses TRBV5-6 with TRBJ2-1; 9 bases are shared with TRBD2. CDR3 length: 17 amino acids. The germline gives CDR1 SGHDT, CDR2 YYEEEE. J gave up 5 bases and V 1 base, and 10 bases lay outside the gene matches. CDR3 sequence: CASSLTVGLAGHNEQFF. CDR3 nucleotides: TGTGCCAGCAGCTTGACGGTCGGCCTAGCGGGACACAATGAGCAGTTCTTC.

The chain carries TRBV6-1 and TRBJ2-2, with D possibly being TRBD1 (6 bases). CDR3 length: 14 amino acids. From germline, CDR1 is MNHNS and CDR2 SASEGT. Trimming took off 3 bases at V and 5 bases at J, with 10 bases between the two ends. The CDR3: CASSDRGRTGELFF. As DNA, the CDR3 is TGTGCCAGCAGTGACAGGGGTCGAACCGGGGAGCTGTTTTTT.

The CDR3 DNA follows: TGTGCCACCAGTGATGGGACTACTAGGGATACGCAGTATTTT. Translated, it gives CATSDGTTRDTQYF. The chain carries TRBV24-1 and TRBJ2-3; 7 bases match TRBD2. The CDR3 has 14 amino acids. The V gene's germline CDR1 is KGHDR and CDR2 SFDVKD. Unmatched junction bases numbered 5, after V lost 3 bases and J lost 6 bases.

This clone has just one count. The rearrangement uses TRBV7-3 and TRBJ2-2; weak D call: TRBD2 (6 bases). Trimming took off 4 bases at V and 4 bases at J, with 16 bases between the two ends. CDR3 length: 16 residues. Germline lookup yields CDR1 SGHTA and CDR2 FQGTGA. The DNA for the CDR3 is TGTGCCAGCAGCTCCACATCTTGGGGGGTCACCGGGGAGCTGTTTTTT. This translates into CASSSTSWGVTGELFF.

The DNA for the CDR3 is TGTGCCAGCAGTTTGGTCGAGCGGCCGAACACCGGGGAGCTGTTTTTT. Translation gives CASSLVERPNTGELFF. The chain carries TRBV6-5 and TRBJ2-2, with D maybe TRBD2 (5 bases). From germline, CDR1 is MNHEY and CDR2 SVGAGI. CDR3 length: 16 amino acids. V dropped 4 bases and J dropped 0 bases, with 12 bases sitting between them.

The sample holds one count of this clone. The V gene is TRBV11-2, the J gene TRBJ2-7, with TRBD2 as a possible D gene (6 bases). Germline V gene lookup returns CDR1 SGHAT and CDR2 FQNNGV. This CDR3 region has 13 residues. With 9 bases removed from V and 5 bases from J, the gap between germline ends came to 17 bases. The DNA for the CDR3 is TGTGCCAGTTCGGGACTTTTGAGGGACGAGCAGTACTTC. This encodes CASSGLLRDEQYF. The full variable domain, with the rest looked up from reference TRBV11-2 and TRBJ2-7, is EAGVAQSPRYKIIEKRQSVAFWCNPISGHATLYWYQQILGQGPKLLIQFQNNGVVDDSQLPKDRFSAERLKGVDSTLKIQPAKLEDSAVYLCASSGLLRDEQYFGPGTRLTVT.

This chain links TRBV29-1 with TRBJ2-5; a weak D match, TRBD1 (7 bases). Germline lookup yields CDR1 SQVTM and CDR2 ANQGSEA. The CDR3 loop spans 15 amino acids. Trimming left V 1 base short and J 5 bases short, with 17 bases between. The CDR3 region has the DNA TGCAGCGTTGAAGCTCTACAGGGGAGGCGGGAGACCCAGTACTTC. This codes for CSVEALQGRRETQYF.

The V call is TRBV11-1, the J call TRBJ2-2; D is undetermined. The germline V gene has CDR1 SGHAT and CDR2 FQDESV (reference sequence). The CDR3 length is 14 residues. Trimming pared 1 base from V and 2 bases from J, leaving 5 bases between. The CDR3, as DNA: TGTGCCAGCAGCTTAGGACTTAACACCGGGGAGCTGTTTTTT. This translates into CASSLGLNTGELFF. Based on the CDR3 plus reference TRBV11-1 and TRBJ2-2, the full variable domain is EAEVAQSPRYKITEKSQAVAFWCDPISGHATLYWYRQILGQGPELLVQFQDESVVDDSQLPKDRFSAERLKGVDSTLKIQPAELGDSAMYLCASSLGLNTGELFFGEGSRLTVL.

This clone was counted between two and nine times. The chain joins TRBV15 to TRBJ2-3; 13 bases are shared with TRBD2. There are 17 residues in the CDR3. Germline V gene lookup returns CDR1 LNHNV and CDR2 YYDKDF (reference sequence). With 3 bases clipped from V and 1 base from J, the junction kept 4 bases outside the gene matches. The CDR3 protein is CATSSLGLAGGTDTQYF. For the CDR3, the DNA is TGTGCCACCAGCAGCTTAGGACTAGCGGGGGGCACAGATACGCAGTATTTT. Full variable domain (missing parts from reference TRBV15 and TRBJ2-3): DAMVIQNPRYQVTQFGKPVTLSCSQTLNHNVMYWYQQKSSQAPKLLFHYYDKDFNNEADTPDNFQSRRPNTSFCFLDIRSPGLGDTAMYLCATSSLGLAGGTDTQYFGPGTRLTVL.

The table lists this clone with a few counts. The genes are TRBV9 and TRBJ2-3, with 8 bases identical to TRBD1. Germline CDR1 and CDR2: SGDLS and YYNGEE. The V gene end was trimmed by 3 bases and the J gene end by 6 bases; junction bases not matched to a gene: 18. CDR3 length: 18 amino acids. CDR3 amino acids: CASSGGIPGQVSWDTQYF. The CDR3 DNA reads TGTGCCAGCAGCGGGGGAATCCCGGGACAGGTGTCTTGGGATACGCAGTATTTT.

V usage is TRBV5-4 and J usage is TRBJ1-2; the D is unclear. Germline V gene data show CDR1 as SGHNT and CDR2 as YYREEE (reference sequence). Between the trimmed V and J ends, which lost 0 bases and 8 bases, there was a span of 8 bases. The CDR3 spans 12 residues. The CDR3 DNA follows: TGTGCCAGCAGCTTGGGCCCACTGGGCTACACCTTC. Protein product: CASSLGPLGYTF.

This clone is a singleton in its sample. This chain uses TRBV18 with TRBJ1-2, with 8 positions matching TRBD1. The CDR3 length is 15 residues. The trim removed 1 base at V and 2 bases at J, leaving 3 bases unmatched. Germline V gene data show CDR1 as KGHSH and CDR2 as LQKENI. CDR3 protein: CASSPRTGTNYGYTF. CDR3 DNA: TGTGCCAGCTCACCACGGACAGGGACCAACTATGGCTACACCTTC.

V gene TRBV10-3 combines with J gene TRBJ2-1; 11 positions match TRBD2. This CDR3 is built from 16 residues. The V and J ends lost 4 bases and 8 bases, in that order; junction bases with no gene match: 10. From germline, CDR1 is ENHRY and CDR2 SYGVKD. The CDR3 DNA reads as TGTGCCATCAGTGCGACTAGCGGGGCTTATGGAGATGAGCAGTTCTTC. Amino acid sequence: CAISATSGAYGDEQFF.

The V call is TRBV13, the J call TRBJ2-1, with 13 bases aligning to TRBD2. Germline loops: CDR1 PRHDT, CDR2 FYEKMQ (reference sequence). The CDR3 has 15 amino acids. Trimming at V came to 4 bases and at J to 8 bases, leaving 5 bases not matched to a gene. The CDR3 protein is CASSSGLAGEYEQFF. The CDR3 nucleotides are TGTGCCAGCAGCTCCGGACTAGCGGGGGAGTATGAGCAGTTCTTC. Filled out from reference TRBV13 and TRBJ2-1, the complete variable domain reads AAGVIQSPRHLIKEKRETATLKCYPIPRHDTVYWYQQGPGQDPQFLISFYEKMQSDKGSIPDRFSAQQFSDYHSELNMSSLELGDSALYFCASSSGLAGEYEQFFGPGTRLTVL.

This clone was seen more than once but under ten times. V and J are TRBV18 and TRBJ2-7; TRBD2 agrees at 9 bases. V was clipped by 2 bases and J by 1 base; unmatched bases: 6. The CDR3 is 16 residues long. From germline, CDR1 is KGHSH and CDR2 LQKENI. CDR3 bases: TGTGCCAGCTCACCAAGGCTAGCGGGAACATCCTACGAGCAGTACTTC. This gives the protein CASSPRLAGTSYEQYF.

This clone counts as medium-sized. Other DNA sequences in the sample encode the same CDR3. The chain has TRBV4-3 and TRBJ1-4; D gene ambiguous. The V gene's germline CDR1 is LGHNA and CDR2 YSLEER. Trimming shortened V by 3 bases and J by 0 bases, and 11 bases separated the two germline ends. The CDR3 totals 16 residues. In DNA, the CDR3 is TGCGCCAGCAGCCAGGATTCGGGTGCAACTAATGAAAAACTGTTTTTT. The encoded protein is CASSQDSGATNEKLFF.

The rearrangement links TRBV28 to TRBJ1-2; TRBD1 aligns across 10 bases. J lost 4 bases, V lost 6 bases, and 11 bases had no gene match. Germline assignment: CDR1 MDHEN and CDR2 SYDVKM. CDR3 length: 16 amino acids. CDR3 in DNA: TGTGCCAGCAGATTTACGACAGGGGGCGGAGGCTATGGCTACACCTTC. As protein: CASRFTTGGGGYGYTF.

This clone was found once. The CDR3 loop reads CASSQLGPRTQYF. In nucleotides, the CDR3 is TGTGCCAGCAGCCAACTGGGCCCACGGACCCAGTACTTC. The chain recombines TRBV3-1 (or the pseudogene TRBV3-2) with TRBJ2-5; D unclear. V lost 2 bases and J lost 7, with 11 bases in between. This CDR3 has 13 residues. From germline, CDR1 is LGHDT and CDR2 YNNKEL (reference sequence).

The chain carries TRBV19 and TRBJ2-1; the match to TRBD1 covers 8 bases. Germline CDR1 and CDR2: LNHDA and SQIVND (reference sequence). After removal of 6 bases from V and 12 bases from J, the junction contained 13 bases not matched to a gene. The length of the CDR3 is 14 residues. The CDR3 loop reads CASSADRAVSGQFF. The CDR3, as DNA: TGTGCCAGTAGCGCGGACAGGGCGGTAAGCGGGCAGTTCTTC.

This rearrangement joins TRBV2 to TRBJ1-2, with 12 bases identical to TRBD1. The CDR3 covers 15 residues. Trimming took 4 bases from V and 7 from J; bases not matched to a gene: 7. Germline-derived CDR1 and CDR2 are SNHLY and FYNNEI. In DNA form, the CDR3 reads TGTGCCAGCAGTGGAGGGGACAGGGGGCTTGGTGGCTACACCTTC. It yields the protein CASSGGDRGLGGYTF.

The chain is built from TRBV7-9 and TRBJ1-1, with D possibly TRBD1 on 6 matching bases. V was cut by 2 bases and J by 5 bases, with 9 bases left in between. In germline, CDR1 is SEHNR, CDR2 FQNEAQ (reference sequence). CDR3 length: 13 residues. For the CDR3, the DNA is TGTGCCAGCAGCTTAAACAGGGTGACTGAAGCTTTCTTT. Its translation is CASSLNRVTEAFF.